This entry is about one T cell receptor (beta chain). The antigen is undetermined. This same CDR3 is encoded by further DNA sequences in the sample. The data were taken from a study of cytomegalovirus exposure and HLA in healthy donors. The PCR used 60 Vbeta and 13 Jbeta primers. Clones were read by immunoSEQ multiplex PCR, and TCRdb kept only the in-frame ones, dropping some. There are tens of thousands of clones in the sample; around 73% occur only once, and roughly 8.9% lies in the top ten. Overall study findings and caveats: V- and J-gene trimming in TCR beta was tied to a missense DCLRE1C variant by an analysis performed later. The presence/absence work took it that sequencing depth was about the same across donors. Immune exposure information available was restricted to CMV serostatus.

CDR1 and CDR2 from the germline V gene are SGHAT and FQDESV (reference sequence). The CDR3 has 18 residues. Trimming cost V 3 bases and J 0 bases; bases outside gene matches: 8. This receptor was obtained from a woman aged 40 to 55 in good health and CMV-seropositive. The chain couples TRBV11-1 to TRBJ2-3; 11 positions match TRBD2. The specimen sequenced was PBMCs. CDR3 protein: CASSLGLAGGHSTDTQYF. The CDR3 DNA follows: TGTGCCAGCAGCTTGGGTTTAGCGGGGGGGCACAGCACAGATACGCAGTATTTT. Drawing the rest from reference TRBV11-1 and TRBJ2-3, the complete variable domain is EAEVAQSPRYKITEKSQAVAFWCDPISGHATLYWYRQILGQGPELLVQFQDESVVDDSQLPKDRFSAERLKGVDSTLKIQPAELGDSAMYLCASSLGLAGGHSTDTQYFGPGTRLTVL.